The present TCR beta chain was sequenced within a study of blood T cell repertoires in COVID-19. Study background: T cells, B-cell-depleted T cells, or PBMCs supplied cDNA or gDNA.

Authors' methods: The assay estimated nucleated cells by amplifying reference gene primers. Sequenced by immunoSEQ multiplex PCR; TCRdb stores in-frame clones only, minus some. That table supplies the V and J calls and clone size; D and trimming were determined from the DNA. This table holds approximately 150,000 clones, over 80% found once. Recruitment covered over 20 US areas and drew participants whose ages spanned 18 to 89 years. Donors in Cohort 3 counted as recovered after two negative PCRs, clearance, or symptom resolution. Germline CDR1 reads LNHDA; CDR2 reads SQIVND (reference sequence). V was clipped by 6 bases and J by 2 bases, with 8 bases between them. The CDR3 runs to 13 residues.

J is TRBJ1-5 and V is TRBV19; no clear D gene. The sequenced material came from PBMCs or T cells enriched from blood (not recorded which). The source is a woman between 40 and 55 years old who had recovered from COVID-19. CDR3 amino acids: CASRWQGNQPQHF. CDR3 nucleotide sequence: TGTGCCAGTAGGTGGCAGGGCAATCAGCCCCAGCATTTT.